Sequencing of this T cell receptor (beta chain) was carried out in a study of a mutant IDH1 vaccine in newly diagnosed glioma (dated by TCRdb to the early 2020s). In the study overall: Patients were given eight vaccinations, in weeks 1, 3, 5, 7, 11, 15, 19 and 23, which matched visits V03 through V10. Longitudinal TCRB deep sequencing was performed for some 25 treated patients wherever samples were available for exploratory analyses. Prior to enrollment, standard therapy consisting of radiotherapy alone, temozolomide alone, or radiochemotherapy with temozolomide had been administered to patients, with the combination being received by most patients. Peripheral blood was drawn at six visits: V03 (baseline), V05, V07, V10, V12 and V13. Of the 25 to 35 patients who were treated, around 62% were male and approximately 40% were female, and the mean age was about 40 years. Vaccination was initiated 4-6 weeks after radiotherapy alone, or concurrently with temozolomide cycles in the chemotherapy-containing groups. The paper's findings and limits, for the study overall: No apparent relationship was observed between pseudoprogression and alterations in the top peripheral T cell clonotypes detected by TCRB sequencing. Immune responses induced by the vaccine were seen in approximately 92% of patients across multiple MHC alleles. The authors noted that analyses of patient blood samples could not be reproduced because of sample limitations. PBMC samples for TCRB deep sequencing were selected based on availability.

Reading the label with the study, this specimen's time point is: week 11, during vaccination. Each vaccine dose, consisting of 300 ug of a 20-mer mutant IDH1 peptide in Montanide, was administered subcutaneously with topical imiquimod. Donors had newly diagnosed WHO grade 3 or 4 IDH1-mutant astrocytomas with loss of nuclear ATRX. The samples were drawn from NOA16, a multicentre, single-arm, open-label phase I trial in Germany that tested a mutant IDH1 peptide vaccine in humans for the first time. Genomic DNA for TCRB sequencing was isolated from EDTA blood with the DNeasy Blood and Tissue Kit. Libraries were made using the immunoSEQ multiplex PCR assay. The hsTCRB Kit was used according to the manufacturer's protocol to amplify rearranged TCR beta chain sequences. TCRB libraries were sequenced on an Illumina MiSeq. Processing in the source paper ran as follows. Demultiplexing, trimming and gene mapping were performed with the kit vendor's proprietary platform. TCRdb provides this immuneACCESS table in a form limited to in-frame rearrangements. Some clones are lacking; in checked studies, under half of them reflect an unresolved V gene, and why the rest are absent is not known. That table gives V, J and clone size, and the DNA gave D and trimming. The sample profile shows some 64,000 clones; approximately 84% of them were found once. Roughly 9% of the sample rests with the top ten.

To note about this clone: Which antigen it targets is not known. No quality values exist for individual bases; no much larger clone is one base distant.

Here the sequenced sample was PBMCs, taken from a glioma patient whose treatment included an IDH1 peptide vaccine. The receptor was isolated from a woman in her forties or fifties with glioma.

The nucleotides are TGCGCCAGCAGCCAAGTGGCTATGAGCACAGATACGCAGTATTTT. The encoded protein is CASSQVAMSTDTQYF. This receptor chain uses TRBV4-1 and TRBJ2-3; the D gene remains uncertain. The germline V gene specifies MGHRA as CDR1 and YSYEKL as CDR2. From the cysteine up to the phenylalanine, the CDR3 has a length of 15 residues. Kept here is only the CDR3 DNA, which spans 45 bases and is read in frame from base 1. V is shortened by 1 base, J by 0 bases, and the region joining them spans 8 bases.